The rows below give T cell receptor beta chains drawn from one sample of a study of shared clonotypes between healthy human individuals. Measured with immunoSEQ multiplex PCR; TCRdb has only the in-frame clones, and not every one. Among roughly 1 million clones listed, under 80% were seen once. The material sequenced was memory CD4+ T cells sorted from blood. The receptors stem from a man between 18 and 29 years old in good health. CDR3s include the opening cysteine and the closing phenylalanine or tryptophan. The D gene is left open where the match is weak. Only part of the rows carry a size: once, few, many, or a class if the clone is expanded.

>TRBD1|-|TRBJ2-1|TRBV7-2
TGTGCCAGCAGCACCGGACAGGGAGTCGATGAGCAGTTCTTC
CASSTGQGVDEQFF
>-|-|TRBJ1-3|TRBV15
TGTGCCACCAGCCCCGGCGTCAGCTCTGGAAACACCATATATTTT
CATSPGVSSGNTIYF
>-|-|TRBJ2-4|TRBV19
TGTGCCAGTAGTATAGCGGCACAGGGCGGCAAAAACATTCAGTACTTC
CASSIAAQGGKNIQYF
>TRBD1|-|TRBJ1-2|TRBV6-1
TGTGCCAGCAGTGAAGGTGTGGGACAGAACTATGGCTACACCTTC
CASSEGVGQNYGYTF
>-|-|TRBJ2-2|TRBV27
TGTGCCAGCAGGAACCACCTCGGGGGCGGGGAGCTGTTTTTT
CASRNHLGGGELFF
>-|-|TRBJ2-7|TRBV7-8
TGTGCCAGCAGCTCAACCTACCCGGATGAGGACGAGCAGTACTTC
CASSSTYPDEDEQYF
>-|-|TRBJ1-1|TRBV28
TGTGCCAGCAGTTTAGGGGGCCAGAACACTGAAGCTTTCTTT
CASSLGGQNTEAFF
>TRBD2|few|TRBJ2-1|TRBV6-1
TGTGCCAGCAGTGGCTTCGGGACTAGCGGGGTCAATGAGCAGTTCTTC
CASSGFGTSGVNEQFF
>-|-|TRBJ2-7|TRBV21-1
TGTGCCAGCAGCAAAGACCGATCCAGGGATGAGCAGTACTTC
CASSKDRSRDEQYF
>TRBD1|-|TRBJ1-2|TRBV2
TGTGCCAGCAGTCGCAGGGGGGGCTACTATGGCTACACCTTC
CASSRRGGYYGYTF
>TRBD1|few|TRBJ2-4|TRBV12-5
TGTGCTAGTGGTTTGGTACAGGGACAGGGATGGAACATTCAGTACTTC
CASGLVQGQGWNIQYF
>-|few|TRBJ2-1|TRBV19
TGTGCCAGTGCCGGACTCGAACGAAACAATGAGCAGTTCTTC
CASAGLERNNEQFF
>-|-|TRBJ2-7|TRBV11-2
TGTGCCAGCAGCTTAGAGGGACACTCAAACTACGAGCAGTACTTC
CASSLEGHSNYEQYF
>TRBD1|-|TRBJ1-1|TRBV2
TGTGCCAGCATATGGACAGGGAACACTGAAGCTTTCTTT
CASIWTGNTEAFF
>-|-|TRBJ1-6|TRBV2
TGTGCCAGCAGTGAAGTGCTAAGCCTGGGGGGTCTTTCACCCCTCCACTTT
CASSEVLSLGGLSPLHF
>-|-|TRBJ1-1|TRBV5-1
TGCGCCAGCAGCTTGCACACTGAAGCTTTCTTT
CASSLHTEAFF
>TRBD1|once|TRBJ2-2|TRBV6-1
TGTGCCAGCAGCGAAAGGTACAGGGGGCCAGACAACACCGGGGAGCTGTTTTTT
CASSERYRGPDNTGELFF
>TRBD1|few|TRBJ1-6|TRBV28
TGTGCCAGCACCTTGACAGGGGGGTCACCCCTCCACTTT
CASTLTGGSPLHF
>-|-|TRBJ1-1|TRBV4-1
TGCGCCAGCGACTTAGGGGATAGGAACACTGAAGCTTTCTTT
CASDLGDRNTEAFF
>-|-|TRBJ2-3|TRBV7-2
TGTGCCAGCAGTATCAGCGGGCTAACAAACACAGATACGCAGTATTTT
CASSISGLTNTDTQYF
>TRBD2|-|TRBJ2-1|TRBV4-3
TGCGCCAGCAGCCAAGCTCCGGCTAGCGGCTCCTACAATGAGCAGTTCTTC
CASSQAPASGSYNEQFF
>TRBD2|-|TRBJ2-7|TRBV9
TGTGCCAGCAGCGTGGGACTAGCGGGCGTTGACTCCTACGAGCAGTACTTC
CASSVGLAGVDSYEQYF
>-|-|TRBJ1-5|TRBV4-1
TGCGCCAGCAGCCAAGAAGCGCTCGGGTTAGGCTCTCAGCCCCAGCATTTT
CASSQEALGLGSQPQHF
>-|-|TRBJ1-2|TRBV11-1
TGTGCCAGCAGCTCCCCCAGGGGACCCCCAAAAGGCTACACCTTC
CASSSPRGPPKGYTF
>-|-|TRBJ1-5|TRBV30
TGTGCCTGGAGTTCAATTAATAGCAATCAGCCCCAGCATTTT
CAWSSINSNQPQHF
>-|-|TRBJ1-1|TRBV5-1
TGCGCCAGCAGCATGGGGACGGTGGGGGACACTGAAGCTTTCTTT
CASSMGTVGDTEAFF
>TRBD1|-|TRBJ2-5|TRBV5-1
TGCGCCAGCAGCTTCACCGGGACAGGGATCCAAGAGACCCAGTACTTC
CASSFTGTGIQETQYF
>TRBD1|-|TRBJ1-4|TRBV7-9
TGTGCCAGCAGCTTATTTTCCGGGACAGGGGAAAAACTGTTTTTT
CASSLFSGTGEKLFF
>-|-|TRBJ2-7|TRBV28
TGTGCCAGCAGTTTATCGTACAGGGCCTACGAGCAGTACTTC
CASSLSYRAYEQYF
>-|-|TRBJ1-4|TRBV6-1
TGTGCCAGCAGTGCGACAGGTGCAACTAATGAAAAACTGTTTTTT
CASSATGATNEKLFF
>TRBD1|-|TRBJ1-6|TRBV5-1
TGCGCCAGCAGCTTGGGCCTAGTCTGGGACAGGGTTCCTTCACCCCTCCACTTT
CASSLGLVWDRVPSPLHF
>-|-|TRBJ1-2|TRBV30
TGTGCCTGGAGTGCCTCCGGAGGGGGTAACTATGGCTACACCTTC
CAWSASGGGNYGYTF
>TRBD2|many|TRBJ2-1|TRBV18
TGTGCCAGCTCACCAACGTATCAACTAGCGAATTACAATGAGCAGTTCTTC
CASSPTYQLANYNEQFF
>TRBD2|-|TRBJ2-5|TRBV2
TGTGCCAGCAACTCTGGACTAGGTCAAGAGACCCAGTACTTC
CASNSGLGQETQYF
>-|few|TRBJ1-6|TRBV6-6
TGTGCCAGCAGTTATGGGATGGAACCCCTCCACTTT
CASSYGMEPLHF
>-|-|TRBJ1-2|TRBV9
TGTGCCAGCAGCGTACGGACCGAGGGACACGGGAGAGTTTTAGCCTATGGCTACACCTTC
CASSVRTEGHGRVLAYGYTF
>-|-|TRBJ1-1|TRBV5-6
TGTGCCAGCAGCTTGGCGGGCCAGCCGCGGACTTTCTTT
CASSLAGQPRTFF
>-|-|TRBJ1-1|TRBV4-1
TGCGCCAGCAGCCCATCAATTCTACAGGGGAACACTGAAGCTTTCTTT
CASSPSILQGNTEAFF
>-|few|TRBJ2-7|TRBV7-2
TGTGCCAGCAGCACGGGGCGGGGAGACTCATCCGAGCAGTACTTC
CASSTGRGDSSEQYF
>-|few|TRBJ1-1|TRBV30
TGTGCCTGGAGGGTCGGGGTGTACACTGAAGCTTTCTTT
CAWRVGVYTEAFF
>-|-|TRBJ2-7|TRBV2
TGTGCCAGCAATACTACCCCCGGGCAGGGGCTAGGGGAGCAGTACTTC
CASNTTPGQGLGEQYF
>-|-|TRBJ1-1|TRBV6-5
TGTGCCAGCAGGCCGTTCGGAAACACTGAAGCTTTCTTT
CASRPFGNTEAFF
>TRBD2|-|TRBJ2-5|TRBV6-1
TGTGCCAGCACCCCCCTCCGGGGGGGCCGGGAGACCCAGTACTTC
CASTPLRGGRETQYF
>-|-|TRBJ2-5|TRBV7-2
TGTGCCAGCAGCCTCGAGACTAGATCCTCTGAGACCCAGTACTTC
CASSLETRSSETQYF
>TRBD2|-|TRBJ2-1|TRBV6-5
TGTGCCAGCAGTTTAGCGGGGCAGAGCTCCTACAATGAGCAGTTCTTC
CASSLAGQSSYNEQFF
>-|-|TRBJ2-5|TRBV30
TGTGCCTGGACCCAAGGGGGACTCCAGGGGACCCAGTACTTC
CAWTQGGLQGTQYF
>-|-|TRBJ2-5|TRBV7-6
TGTGCCAGCAGCTTAGCCCCAAGGGGCCAAAAACTGGGGGAGACCCAGTACTTC
CASSLAPRGQKLGETQYF
>-|-|TRBJ2-4|TRBV5-8
TGTGCCAGCAGCTTTCCGACAGGACTAGCCAAAAACATTCAGTACTTC
CASSFPTGLAKNIQYF
>-|-|TRBJ2-4|TRBV5-1
TGCGCCAGCAGCTCTTCCCTCGGTGCAGGCAAAAACATTCAGTACTTC
CASSSSLGAGKNIQYF
>TRBD2|once|TRBJ2-1|TRBV15
TGTGCCACCAGCAGTGTGAGCGGGAGCTCCTACAATGAGCAGTTCTTC
CATSSVSGSSYNEQFF
>TRBD1|-|TRBJ2-2|TRBV11-2
TGTGCCAGCAGCTTTAAAACAGGGGGCACCGGGGAGCTGTTTTTT
CASSFKTGGTGELFF